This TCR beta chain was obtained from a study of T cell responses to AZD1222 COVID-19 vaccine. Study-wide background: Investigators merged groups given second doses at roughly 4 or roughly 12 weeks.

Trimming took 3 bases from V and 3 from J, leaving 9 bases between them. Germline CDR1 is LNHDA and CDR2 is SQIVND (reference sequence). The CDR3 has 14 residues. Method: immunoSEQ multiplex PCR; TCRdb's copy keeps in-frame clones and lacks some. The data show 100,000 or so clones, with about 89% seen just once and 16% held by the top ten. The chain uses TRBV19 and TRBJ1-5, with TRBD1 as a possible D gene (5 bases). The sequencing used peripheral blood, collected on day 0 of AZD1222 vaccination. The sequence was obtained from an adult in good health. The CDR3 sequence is CASSIQGDNQPQHF. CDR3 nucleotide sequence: TGTGCCAGTAGTATCCAAGGGGACAATCAGCCCCAGCATTTT.